The clone carrying this T cell receptor (beta chain) was counted only a few times. This entry comes from a study of control samples from healthy donors and cancer patients. Germline CDR1 reads MNHEY; CDR2 reads SVGAGI. V dropped 0 bases and J dropped 6 bases, with 9 bases sitting between them. This CDR3 has 15 amino acids. Sequenced by immunoSEQ multiplex PCR; TCRdb stores in-frame clones only, minus some. The table includes 100,000 to 150,000 clones, 89% detected once. V usage is TRBV6-5 and J usage is TRBJ1-6; D is undetermined. The sequencing sample was made of PBMCs. The origin of this receptor is a man in his forties or fifties with head and neck cancer. CDR3 protein: CASSYSDGGNSPLHF. CDR3 nucleotides: TGTGCCAGCAGTTACTCGGACGGCGGTAATTCACCCCTCCACTTT.